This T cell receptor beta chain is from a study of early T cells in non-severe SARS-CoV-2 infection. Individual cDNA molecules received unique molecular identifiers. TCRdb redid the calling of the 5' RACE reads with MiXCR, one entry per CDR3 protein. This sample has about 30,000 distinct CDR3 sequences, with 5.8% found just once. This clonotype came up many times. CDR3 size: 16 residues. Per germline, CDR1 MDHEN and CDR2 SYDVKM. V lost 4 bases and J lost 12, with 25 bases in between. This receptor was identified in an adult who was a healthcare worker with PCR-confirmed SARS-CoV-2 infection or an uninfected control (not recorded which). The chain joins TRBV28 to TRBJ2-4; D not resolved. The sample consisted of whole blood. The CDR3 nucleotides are TGTGCCAGCAGTTACAGCTCCGCCAGGCCCCAACGTAGTCAGTACTTC. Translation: CASSYSSARPQRSQYF.